These 4 T cell receptor beta chains were sequenced from one sample in a study of cytomegalovirus exposure and HLA in healthy donors (dated by TCRdb to about 2017). The library was built by means of the immunoSEQ multiplex PCR assay. A mixture of 60 forward primers for TCR Vbeta segments and 13 reverse primers for TCR Jbeta segments was used in the multiplex PCR. TCRdb retrieved this table from immuneACCESS and kept in-frame rearrangements only. Not all clones are present; in checked studies, unresolved V genes account for under half, and no reason is known for the remainder. The sample table lists 150,000 to 200,000 clones, roughly 80% of them with a count of one. The biggest ten clones account for 1.5% to 2% of the sample. The sample was PBMCs. The receptors here all came from a woman aged 18-35 years in good health and CMV-seronegative.

The chain recombines TRBV12-5 with TRBJ2-3; 7 bases are shared with TRBD1. J was trimmed by 10 bases and V by 5 bases; bases with no gene match: 6. This CDR3 has 12 amino acids. CDR1 is LGHNT, CDR2 FRNRAP, per germline. CDR3 amino acids: CASGREQGSQYF. The CDR3 coding sequence is TGTGCTAGTGGTAGAGAACAGGGGTCGCAGTATTTT.

CDR3 amino acids: CASSLQQGPGPNEQFF. The CDR3 DNA reads as TGCGCCAGCAGCTTACAGCAGGGGCCGGGCCCGAATGAGCAGTTCTTC. The chain carries TRBV5-1 and TRBJ2-1, with TRBD1 as a possible D gene (6 bases). The CDR3 consists of 16 residues. V was trimmed by 2 bases and J by 7 bases, leaving 19 bases between them. The germline V gene encodes CDR1 SGHRS and CDR2 YFSETQ.

The gene calls are TRBV7-9 and TRBJ1-1, with unresolved D. The germline V and J ends were trimmed by 2 bases and 2 bases, with 6 bases remaining between them. The CDR3 loop spans 13 amino acids. Germline values: CDR1 SEHNR, CDR2 FQNEAQ (reference sequence). CDR3 residues: CASSLNSNTEAFF. In DNA form, the CDR3 reads TGTGCCAGCAGCTTAAACAGCAACACTGAAGCTTTCTTT. Combining the CDR3 with reference TRBV7-9 and TRBJ1-1 gives the whole variable domain DTGVSQNPRHKITKRGQNVTFRCDPISEHNRLYWYRQTLGQGPEFLTYFQNEAQLEKSRLLSDRFSAERPKGSFSTLEIQRTEQGDSAMYLCASSLNSNTEAFFGQGTRLTVV.

The V call is TRBV2, the J call TRBJ1-1; tentatively, D is TRBD1 (5 bases). Germline V gives CDR1 SNHLY, CDR2 FYNNEI. V dropped 2 bases and J dropped 4 bases, with 14 bases sitting between them. The CDR3 extends over 15 amino acids. CDR3 loop: CASSEPGDSLTEAFF. Here the CDR3 DNA reads TGTGCCAGCAGTGAACCGGGCGACAGTCTCACTGAAGCTTTCTTT.